The 20 T cell receptor beta chains below were found in one sample sequenced in a study of regulatory T cells in long-lasting Graves disease. Time point specified: newly diagnosed GD, antithyroid drugs for less than 3 months. Generation of the TCR library employed RNA extracted from PBMCs. Relying on iRepertoire HTBI primers and Arm-PCR of CDR3 regions, the team built TCR beta libraries. TCRdb re-called the multiplex PCR reads with MiXCR, one entry per CDR3 protein. The sample lists 360,000 or so distinct CDR3 sequences; approximately 15% were seen once. Separately, the same data were catalogued under a study of T cells in Graves' hyperthyroidism and ophthalmopathy.

The sequencing here drew on peripheral blood mononuclear cells (PBMCs), taken at new diagnosis, from a patient treated with antithyroid drugs. The origin of the receptors is a man between 35 and 55 years old with Graves disease.

This clonotype has a count of ten or more. The chain joins TRBV18 to TRBJ2-1, with TRBD1 as a possible D gene (5 bases). The CDR3 has 14 amino acids. Germline values: CDR1 KGHSH, CDR2 LQKENI. The ends were cut back, 3 bases at V and 7 bases at J, with 13 bases in the middle. For the CDR3, the DNA is TGTGCCAGCTCACCGACGGACACAACTAATGAGCAGTTCTTC. Translation: CASSPTDTTNEQFF.

This clonotype was observed a handful of times. The genes are TRBV5-1 and TRBJ1-3; D is unresolved. The CDR3 is made up of 17 amino acids. Per germline, CDR1 SGHRS and CDR2 YFSETQ. V lost 2 bases and J lost 1, with 16 bases in between. CDR3 sequence (DNA): TGCGCCAGCAGCTTAACGCTCGGATCGAATTCTGGAAACACCATATATTTT. This sequence encodes CASSLTLGSNSGNTIYF.

The chain couples TRBV7-2 to TRBJ2-1; 9 bases are a match to TRBD2. Germline CDR1 is SGHTA and CDR2 is FQGNSA. The V gene end was trimmed by 6 bases and the J gene end by 10 bases; junction bases not matched to a gene: 13. The CDR3 totals 15 residues. CDR3 region: CASSQIGRGGPEQFF. CDR3 nucleotides: TGTGCCAGCAGTCAGATCGGGCGGGGGGGCCCCGAGCAGTTCTTC.

This clonotype was detected a few times. The chain uses TRBV20-1 and TRBJ2-4, with a weak D call TRBD2 (6 bases). Between the trimmed V and J ends, which lost 5 bases and 1 base, there was a span of 15 bases. Germline assignment: CDR1 DFQATT and CDR2 SNEGSKA (reference sequence). The CDR3 totals 15 residues. The CDR3 here is CSAPGLPGAKNIQYF. The DNA for the CDR3 is TGCAGTGCTCCGGGACTCCCGGGGGCCAAAAACATTCAGTACTTC.

This chain's CDR3 is CASSIYTGLNNYGYTF. The CDR3 DNA is TGTGCCAGCAGTATCTATACAGGGCTTAATAACTATGGCTACACCTTC. J is TRBJ1-2 and V is TRBV28; tentatively, D is TRBD1 (6 bases). Germline V gives CDR1 MDHEN, CDR2 SYDVKM. The CDR3 is 16 amino acids. Deletions cut 5 bases from V and 1 base from J, with 17 bases between.

The chain is built from TRBV5-1 and TRBJ1-4, with D hard to call. Germline CDR1 reads SGHRS; CDR2 reads YFSETQ. The CDR3 sequence is 14 residues long. V lost 0 bases to trimming and J lost 7 bases, with 10 bases between them. Here the CDR3 reads CASSLVGSGEKLFF. The CDR3 coding sequence is TGCGCCAGCAGCTTGGTGGGGTCGGGTGAAAAACTGTTTTTT.

This clonotype has a handful of counts. One end of the junction varies from germline; a read error may be responsible. CDR3 in amino acids: CAWSVRGPNRPQHF. In DNA form, the CDR3 reads TGTGCCTGGAGTGTCAGAGGCCCCAATCGGCCCCAGCATTTT. This sequence joins TRBV30 and TRBJ1-5, with D uncertain. Germline loops: CDR1 GTSNPN, CDR2 SVGIG (reference sequence). There are 14 residues in the CDR3.

This clonotype came up many times. This chain uses TRBV12-3 or TRBV12-4 with TRBJ2-3; 10 bases fit TRBD2. Germline trimming cut 5 bases from V and 5 bases from J; bases unmatched to any gene: 13. CDR3 size: 17 residues. The CDR3: CASSLLGSGGFGDTQYF. The CDR3 DNA follows: TGTGCCAGCAGTCTACTGGGTAGCGGGGGGTTCGGAGATACGCAGTATTTT.

This clonotype has ten or more counts. The chain is built from TRBV3-1 and TRBJ2-5; D remains unclear. The CDR3 is 15 residues long. Germline V gene lookup returns CDR1 LGHDT and CDR2 YNNKEL (reference sequence). V lost 6 bases and J 3 bases, leaving 17 bases between the germline ends. CDR3 in DNA: TGTGCCAGCAGTCCCCGAGTCCGGCGTAAAGAGACCCAGTACTTC. Protein sequence: CASSPRVRRKETQYF.

Regarding this clonotype: This may stem from a read error, because a much larger clone lies one nucleotide away. The chain recombines TRBV28 with TRBJ2-7; 11 positions match TRBD2. The J segment lost 2 bases and the V segment lost 5 bases, leaving 5 bases of the junction unmatched. Germline CDR1 reads MDHEN; CDR2 reads SYDVKM. This CDR3 has 15 amino acids. The CDR3 DNA follows: TGTGCCAGCAGTCCTACTAGCGGGGGAACCTACGAGCAGTACTTC. It is translated as CASSPTSGGTYEQYF.

Notes on this clonotype: The junction departs from the called germline gene at one end, perhaps through a read error. The CDR3 nucleotides are TGTGCCAGCAGCCAAGATCGTTGGGACAGGGGCGGCCAGCCCCAGCATTTT. Translated, it gives CASSQDRWDRGGQPQHF. V usage is TRBV4-1 and J usage is TRBJ1-5; 10 nucleotides align to TRBD1. CDR3 length: 17 amino acids. Germline CDR1 and CDR2: MGHRA and YSYEKL.

The chain links TRBV7-3 to TRBJ2-4; the D gene is possibly TRBD2 (6 bases). This CDR3 region has 15 residues. Germline-derived CDR1 and CDR2 are SGHTA and FQGTGA. V gave up 2 bases and J gave up 2 bases, with 10 bases separating them. CDR3 amino acids: CASSLFRGTKNIQYF. The DNA of the CDR3 is TGTGCCAGCAGCTTATTCCGGGGGACCAAAAACATTCAGTACTTC.

At least ten counts were recorded for this clonotype. This sequence joins TRBV7-6 and TRBJ2-7, with 7 bases identical to TRBD1. Germline CDR1 is SGHVS and CDR2 is FNYEAQ. The CDR3 extends over 18 amino acids. The V gene end was trimmed by 1 base and the J gene end by 0 bases; junction bases not matched to a gene: 12. The CDR3 region has the DNA TGTGCCAGCAGCTTAGAAGCCCGGACAGGACGCTTCTCCTACGAGCAGTACTTC. Protein product: CASSLEARTGRFSYEQYF.

This clonotype showed up many times. The rearrangement uses TRBV11-2 and TRBJ2-7; tentatively, D is TRBD1 or TRBD2 (5 bases each). CDR3 length: 15 amino acids. Germline CDR1 is SGHAT and CDR2 is FQNNGV. V lost 5 bases and J lost 4, with 18 bases in between. The CDR3 DNA is TGTGCCAGCAGCCTGACCTCCGGGACGGATTACGAGCAGTACTTC. Its protein is CASSLTSGTDYEQYF.

This clonotype was detected ten times or more. V gene TRBV29-1 combines with J gene TRBJ2-5, with TRBD1 matching over 10 bases. The CDR3 is made up of 15 amino acids. V shed 4 bases and J 5 bases; nucleotides not matched to a gene: 10. Germline-derived CDR1 and CDR2 are SQVTM and ANQGSEA. In nucleotides, the CDR3 is TGCAGCGTTGGGGGACAGGGGTTGGCACAGGAGACCCAGTACTTC. Its protein product is CSVGGQGLAQETQYF.

In its sample, this clonotype was seen many times. The chain has TRBV6-2 or TRBV6-3 and TRBJ2-7; D gene uncertain. Germline CDR1 MNHEY, CDR2 SVGEGT. With 5 bases removed from V and 0 bases from J, the gap between germline ends came to 11 bases. There are 14 residues in the CDR3. The CDR3 DNA reads as TGTGCCAGCAGTGCGGTGAACCTCTCCTACGAGCAGTACTTC. Protein product: CASSAVNLSYEQYF.

This clonotype was seen ten or more times. This chain joins TRBV2 and TRBJ1-1; no definite D call. Germline CDR1 reads SNHLY; CDR2 reads FYNNEI. V lost 7 bases, J lost 1 base, and 16 bases lay in between. The CDR3 has 15 amino acids. DNA for the CDR3: TGTGCCAGCATCGCGGAGGCCCCGGGGAACACTGAAGCTTTCTTT. This encodes CASIAEAPGNTEAFF.

The sample holds many counts of this clonotype. The chain employs TRBV28 and TRBJ1-1; TRBD1 aligns across 11 bases. There are 15 residues in the CDR3. Trimming cost V 4 bases and J 4 bases; bases outside gene matches: 5. The germline V gene encodes CDR1 MDHEN and CDR2 SYDVKM. The CDR3 here is CASSWGQGVGTEAFF. The CDR3 DNA follows: TGTGCCAGCAGTTGGGGACAGGGGGTTGGCACTGAAGCTTTCTTT.

This clonotype was recorded at least ten times. The chain has TRBV2 and TRBJ2-5; D is unresolved. The V and J ends lost 2 bases and 2 bases respectively, with 9 bases between them. Germline CDR1 SNHLY, CDR2 FYNNEI. CDR3 length: 14 residues. DNA of the CDR3: TGTGCCAGCAGTGAACCACCAATTCAAGAGACCCAGTACTTC. This codes for CASSEPPIQETQYF.

This clonotype was recorded at least ten times. This chain connects TRBV28 to TRBJ2-2, with 8 bases that match TRBD2. The CDR3 runs 15 residues. CDR1 is MDHEN, CDR2 SYDVKM, per germline. Trimming cost V 6 bases and J 1 base; bases outside gene matches: 4. The CDR3 here is CASSFSGGNTGELFF. The CDR3 coding sequence is TGTGCCAGCAGCTTCAGCGGGGGGAACACCGGGGAGCTGTTTTTT.